This is a list of T cell receptor beta chains from one sample in a study of blood T cell repertoires in COVID-19. Clones were read by immunoSEQ multiplex PCR, and TCRdb kept only the in-frame ones, dropping some. This sample has fewer than 200,000 clones, with approximately 80% found just once. Sequencing was done on a sample of peripheral blood. Source of these receptors: a middle-aged woman with COVID-19, enrolled during active disease. Each CDR3 is given with its conserved first and last residue. Each record gives: D gene, clone size, V gene, J gene, CDR3 DNA, CDR3 protein. The D gene is left open where the match is weak. Some rows have no size entry. The others give once, few or many, or a class for an expanded clone.

.	.	TRBV2	TRBJ2-3	TGTGCCAGCAGTGAATGGGGGGAACGGGATACGCAGTATTTT	CASSEWGERDTQYF
TRBD1	once	TRBV7-9	TRBJ1-5	TGTGCCAGCAGCTTAGGGTCAGGGGGTGGGCTTAATAGCAATCAGCCCCAGCATTTT	CASSLGSGGGLNSNQPQHF
.	.	TRBV28	TRBJ1-5	TGTGCCAGCTGGAGGTCTGGCCCACCCAATCAGCCCCAGCATTTT	CASWRSGPPNQPQHF
TRBD1	few	TRBV19	TRBJ1-1	TGTGCCAGTAGTACAAACAGGGGACAGATGAACACTGAAGCTTTCTTT	CASSTNRGQMNTEAFF
TRBD2	.	TRBV28	TRBJ2-1	TGTGCCAGCAGGCCTAGCGGGAGCTACAATGAGCAGTTCTTC	CASRPSGSYNEQFF
TRBD1	.	TRBV18	TRBJ1-3	TGTGCCAGCTCCCGGGACAGGTCCGGAAACACCATATATTTT	CASSRDRSGNTIYF
TRBD2	.	TRBV6-5	TRBJ2-1	TGTGCCACCTTTCGCGGGAGGGCCCCCGGTGAGCAGTTCTTC	CATFRGRAPGEQFF
.	once	TRBV5-1	TRBJ1-6	TGCGCCAGCAGCTTGACACAGAGCTCCTATAATTCACCCCTCCACTTT	CASSLTQSSYNSPLHF
.	.	TRBV12-3/TRBV12-4	TRBJ2-7	TGTGCCAGCAGTCAGGGCTACGAGCAGTACTTC	CASSQGYEQYF
TRBD1	.	TRBV7-9	TRBJ1-1	TGTGCCAGCAGCCGGACAGGGTTTGGCACTGAAGCTTTCTTT	CASSRTGFGTEAFF
.	.	TRBV6-1	TRBJ2-5	TGTGCCAGCAGTGAAGCTACCGGAGGGCAAGAGACCCAGTACTTC	CASSEATGGQETQYF
TRBD1	.	TRBV11-1	TRBJ1-4	TGTGCCAGCAGCTTTGACAGGGAAAGTGAAAAACTGTTTTTT	CASSFDRESEKLFF
TRBD2	.	TRBV15	TRBJ2-5	TGTGCCACCAGCAGGGGGACTAGCGGGGAGACCCAGTACTTC	CATSRGTSGETQYF
.	.	TRBV9	TRBJ1-3	TGTGCCAGCAGCGTGTCAGGGACTGGAAACACCATATATTTT	CASSVSGTGNTIYF
.	.	TRBV28	TRBJ1-2	TGTGCCAGCAGTTTAGAACAGGGCGCCTACACCTTC	CASSLEQGAYTF
.	.	TRBV28	TRBJ1-1	TGTGCCAGCAGTTCCCAGACTATGAACACTGAAGCTTTCTTT	CASSSQTMNTEAFF
.	.	TRBV6-5	TRBJ2-3	TGTGCCAGCAGTTACGACGGCGGGATTTGGGATACGCAGTATTTT	CASSYDGGIWDTQYF
.	many	TRBV7-2	TRBJ1-3	TGTGCCAGCAGCTTAGTGACAGTCTCTGGAAACACCATATATTTT	CASSLVTVSGNTIYF
.	.	TRBV14	TRBJ1-3	TGTGCCAGCAGCCTCTCTCTTAGGGGCGCCATATATTTT	CASSLSLRGAIYF
.	few	TRBV28	TRBJ2-3	TGTGCCAGCAGTTCCACTCAATTTTGGTATACGCAGTATTTT	CASSSTQFWYTQYF
TRBD1	.	TRBV6-6	TRBJ2-2	TGTGCCAGCAGTCCCCCAGGGACAGCACCTTCTACGAACACCGGGGAGCTGTTTTTT	CASSPPGTAPSTNTGELFF
TRBD1	.	TRBV30	TRBJ2-7	TGTGCCTGGACTAAGGGGGCGCGGGCCGAGCAGTACTTC	CAWTKGARAEQYF
TRBD1	.	TRBV28	TRBJ1-2	TGTGCCAGCACCCCGGGACAGGCCCGCTATGGCTACACCTTC	CASTPGQARYGYTF
.	.	TRBV5-1	TRBJ2-1	TGCGCCAGCGGGAGGGGGAGCTCCTACAATGAGCAGTTCTTC	CASGRGSSYNEQFF
TRBD2	.	TRBV5-4	TRBJ2-1	TGTGCCAGCAGCTTGGCCGGGACTAGCGGGTGGGGCAATGAGCAGTTCTTC	CASSLAGTSGWGNEQFF
TRBD1	.	TRBV20-1	TRBJ2-3	TGCAGTGCTAGTCTGGGAAGGGGGCGTACGCAGTATTTT	CSASLGRGRTQYF
.	.	TRBV6-5	TRBJ1-2	TGTGCCACAATCCCACCAGGGTTTGGCTACACCTTC	CATIPPGFGYTF
.	.	TRBV18	TRBJ1-1	TGTGCCAGCTCACCAGGGAGAGACACTGAAGCTTTCTTT	CASSPGRDTEAFF
.	.	TRBV2	TRBJ2-5	TGTGCCAGCACCTGGACACTTCAAGAGACCCAGTACTTC	CASTWTLQETQYF
.	.	TRBV30	TRBJ2-1	TGTGCCTGGAGTGTAAGGGGGGGGCTCTACAATGAGCAGTTCTTC	CAWSVRGGLYNEQFF
TRBD1	.	TRBV9	TRBJ1-6	TGTGCCAGCAGCGTCAGGGGGGAGAATTCACCCCTCCACTTT	CASSVRGENSPLHF
.	.	TRBV5-1	TRBJ2-3	TGCGCCAGCAGCTTGGCAACAGATACGCAGTATTTT	CASSLATDTQYF
.	once	TRBV28	TRBJ1-1	TGTGCCAGCAGCAGGAACAGGGTCGAAGCTTTCTTT	CASSRNRVEAFF
TRBD1	.	TRBV2	TRBJ2-3	TGTGCCAGCAGTGTTGCAGGGGGAAGCACAGATACGCAGTATTTT	CASSVAGGSTDTQYF
.	.	TRBV18	TRBJ1-2	TGTGCCAGCTCACCACCTTCAGGGGTGGGCTACACCTTC	CASSPPSGVGYTF
.	.	TRBV25-1	TRBJ2-6	TGTGCCAGCGGCATCGGGCAGGAGGGAAACTCTGGGGCCAACGTCCTGACTTTC	CASGIGQEGNSGANVLTF
TRBD1	.	TRBV27	TRBJ1-6	TGTGCCAGCAGAAGACAGGGTGAAACTTCACCCCTCCACTTT	CASRRQGETSPLHF
.	.	TRBV7-7	TRBJ1-6	TGTGCCGTTGGAGGGGACTCCTATAATTCACCCCTCCACTTT	CAVGGDSYNSPLHF
TRBD2	.	TRBV19	TRBJ2-1	TGTGCCAGTAGTATAGTACCCCCAACTAGCGGGGGGACCGTTGAGCAGTTCTTC	CASSIVPPTSGGTVEQFF
TRBD1	few	TRBV18	TRBJ1-1	TGTGCCAGCTCACCGACAGGGGACACTGAAGCTTTCTTT	CASSPTGDTEAFF
TRBD1	few	TRBV2	TRBJ2-1	TGTGCCAGCAGCACAGGGGGGCACCGACAAATCAATGAGCAGTTCTTC	CASSTGGHRQINEQFF
TRBD1	.	TRBV15	TRBJ1-1	TGTGCCACCAGCAGAGATGTGGGACAGGGTTGGGGCACTGAAGCTTTCTTT	CATSRDVGQGWGTEAFF
TRBD2	.	TRBV24-1	TRBJ2-1	TGTGCCACCAGTGATATTGTGGGGACTACCAAGGGTGAGCAGTTCTTC	CATSDIVGTTKGEQFF
.	few	TRBV9	TRBJ1-3	TGTGCCAGCAGCGTAGAGTTGACAACTGGAAACACCATATATTTT	CASSVELTTGNTIYF
.	.	TRBV15	TRBJ1-2	TGTGCCACCGCTTCCAGGGGTGGCTACACCTTC	CATASRGGYTF
.	.	TRBV5-6	TRBJ1-2	TGTGCCAGCAGTCCACAGGGAATTGGCTACACCTTC	CASSPQGIGYTF
TRBD2	few	TRBV5-4	TRBJ2-1	TGTGCCAGCAGCCAGCGGGGGACCCCGTTTGAGCAGTTCTTC	CASSQRGTPFEQFF
.	.	TRBV14	TRBJ1-2	TGTGCCAGCAGCCCCACCGCGTCGGGAGGGGGCTACACCTTC	CASSPTASGGGYTF
.	.	TRBV5-4	TRBJ2-1	TGTGCCAGCAGCTCCCTCGGGATTAGAGTATCCTACAATGAGCAGTTCTTC	CASSSLGIRVSYNEQFF
.	.	TRBV27	TRBJ2-1	TGTGCCAGCAGTTGGTCTGGCGGAGAGCGTCACAATGAGCAGTTCTTC	CASSWSGGERHNEQFF
.	.	TRBV2	TRBJ2-2	TGTGCCAGCAGTGCCGAGTTGGCCGGGGAGCTGTTTTTT	CASSAELAGELFF
TRBD2	few	TRBV19	TRBJ2-1	TGTGCCAGTAGTAATAGCGGGTTCTACAATGAGCAGTTCTTC	CASSNSGFYNEQFF
TRBD1	.	TRBV3-1/TRBV3-2	TRBJ2-7	TGTGCCAGCAGCCAAGGTACAGGGGGTTACGAGCAGTACTTC	CASSQGTGGYEQYF
TRBD1	.	TRBV6-6	TRBJ2-7	TGTGCCAGCATCGACAGACAGGGCTCGTCGCACGAGCAGTACTTC	CASIDRQGSSHEQYF